Described below is a single T cell receptor beta chain sequence and its context. The data originate from a study of long-term antiretroviral therapy in people with HIV. The length of the CDR3 is 15 residues. Germline assignment: CDR1 LGHNA and CDR2 YSLEER. Trimming took 0 bases from V and 5 from J, leaving 11 bases between them. immunoSEQ v3.0 was run at survey level. Using immunoSEQ multiplex PCR, the repertoire was profiled, and TCRdb retains in-frame clones only, with some absent. The sample holds tens of thousands of clones; 84% are singletons and the top ten take more than 15%. The TCR originated in a middle-aged man with HIV. The sample was unsorted PBMCs, taken 0.5 years before starting antiretroviral therapy. The chain links TRBV4-3 to TRBJ1-5; D gene uncertain. The CDR3 DNA is TGCGCCAGCAGCCAAGATGAGGTACCAGATCAGCCCCAGCATTTT. Translating gives CASSQDEVPDQPQHF.